The 11 T cell receptor beta chains in this list originate from one sample, sequenced in a study of response to subunit inactivated influenza vaccine. A single record per CDR3 protein comes from TCRdb applying MiXCR to the RT-PCR reads. The repertoire includes 650,000 to 850,000 distinct CDR3 sequences, about 15% of them detected once, and less than 7% sits in the top ten. The specimen was PBMCs from blood, collected 14 to 15 days before vaccination. The source of these receptors is a man in his forties or fifties who received an inactivated influenza vaccine.

In its sample, this clonotype was seen many times. This chain joins TRBV7-9 and TRBJ2-7; D is unclear. The CDR3 spans 12 residues. Germline CDR1 is SEHNR and CDR2 is FQNEAQ (reference sequence). The ends were cut back, 5 bases at V and 0 bases at J, with 5 bases in the middle. The CDR3 DNA reads TGTGCCAGCAGCCGATTCTCCTACGAGCAGTACTTC. It yields the protein CASSRFSYEQYF.

CDR3 loop: CASLWGPHNEQFF. CDR3 nucleotide sequence: TGTGCCAGCCTTTGGGGGCCCCACAATGAGCAGTTCTTC. The rearrangement links TRBV12-3 or TRBV12-4 to TRBJ2-1, with D tentatively TRBD1 (6 bases). This CDR3 comprises 13 residues. The V and J ends lost 8 bases and 5 bases respectively, with 13 bases between them.

The chain employs TRBV29-1 and TRBJ2-1; TRBD2 might be the D (6 bases). Trimming took 5 bases from V and 0 from J, leaving 17 bases between them. This CDR3 spans 16 amino acids. The germline CDR1 and CDR2 sequences are SQVTM and ANQGSEA. CDR3 loop: CSVKFERVSSYNEQFF. The CDR3 DNA follows: TGCAGCGTTAAGTTCGAGCGGGTGAGCTCCTACAATGAGCAGTTCTTC.

The chain is built from TRBV19 and TRBJ2-2, with 7 bases lining up with TRBD2. V lost 3 bases, J lost 8 bases, and 6 bases stayed unmatched. There are 14 residues in the CDR3. CDR1 is LNHDA, CDR2 SQIVND, per germline (reference sequence). For the CDR3, the DNA is TGTGCCAGTAGTATGAGGGGAGGGCCAGGGGAGCTGTTTTTT. Translation: CASSMRGGPGELFF.

This clonotype has just a few counts. The chain joins TRBV27 to TRBJ1-2, with D uncertain. The germline V gene has CDR1 MNHEY and CDR2 SMNVEV (reference sequence). V was pared by 3 bases and J by 5 bases, with 16 bases between. This CDR3 comprises 15 residues. The CDR3 loop is CASSFSPDGAYGYTF. CDR3 nucleotides: TGTGCCAGCAGTTTTTCCCCCGACGGAGCTTATGGCTACACCTTC.

The chain couples TRBV20-1 to TRBJ1-1, with TRBD1 identical over 7 bases. Germline CDR1 DFQATT, CDR2 SNEGSKA (reference sequence). The CDR3 runs 14 residues. Trimming at V came to 5 bases and at J to 5 bases, leaving 11 bases not matched to a gene. The CDR3 nucleotides are TGCAGTGCTTTAAACAGGGGCCGTAGTACTGAAGCTTTCTTT. Its translation is CSALNRGRSTEAFF.

The chain joins TRBV20-1 to TRBJ2-7; D remains unclear. This CDR3 spans 11 amino acids. Germline V lookup: CDR1 DFQATT, CDR2 SNEGSKA (reference sequence). V was trimmed by 5 bases and J by 4 bases, leaving 9 bases between them. CDR3 sequence: CSAQDGYEQYF. The CDR3 DNA sequence: TGCAGTGCTCAGGACGGGTACGAGCAGTACTTC.

The rearrangement uses TRBV29-1 and TRBJ1-4; D ambiguous. V dropped 7 bases and J dropped 4 bases, with 19 bases sitting between them. The CDR3 length is 15 residues. CDR1 and CDR2 (germline): SQVTM, ANQGSEA. CDR3 protein: CSAYAPTADNEKLFF. CDR3 nucleotide sequence: TGCAGCGCCTACGCCCCCACGGCGGATAATGAAAAACTGTTTTTT.

This clonotype was seen ten or more times. The V gene is TRBV4-2, the J gene TRBJ2-7; 9 positions agree with TRBD1. The J segment lost 2 bases and the V segment lost 1 base, leaving 3 bases of the junction unmatched. The CDR3 spans 15 residues. Looked up from germline, CDR1 is LGHNA and CDR2 is YNFKEQ. The CDR3 coding sequence is TGTGCCAGCAGCCAAGGGACAGGGGCCACCTACGAGCAGTACTTC. This sequence encodes CASSQGTGATYEQYF.

The chain uses TRBV20-1 and TRBJ2-3; no definite D call. Trimming took 3 bases from V and 9 from J, leaving 13 bases between them. The germline V gene has CDR1 DFQATT and CDR2 SNEGSKA (reference sequence). This CDR3 region has 12 residues. The CDR3 loop reads CSASLSGTTQYF. The CDR3 DNA reads TGCAGTGCTAGCCTATCGGGTACCACGCAGTATTTT.

This clonotype was seen more than once but under ten times. The DNA of the CDR3 is TGTGCCAGCAGTTTTCATACCATATATTTT. Its translation is CASSFHTIYF. The chain couples TRBV12-3 or TRBV12-4 to TRBJ1-3; D is ambiguous. V was clipped by 3 bases and J by 10 bases, with 4 bases between them. The CDR3 length is 10 residues.